This TCR beta chain comes out of a study of blood T cell repertoires in COVID-19. The length of the CDR3 is 14 residues. Germline CDR1 MNHEY, CDR2 SVGEGT. Trimming cost V 4 bases and J 8 bases, with 17 bases left between them. TCRdb keeps only in-frame clones here, not all; method: immunoSEQ multiplex PCR. This table holds a few hundred thousand clones, approximately 86% found once. This TCR was sampled from a woman aged 18-29 years who had recovered from COVID-19. The gene calls are TRBV6-2 or TRBV6-3 and TRBJ1-2; D is uncertain. Sequencing was carried out using PBMCs or T cells enriched from blood (not recorded which). The CDR3 DNA sequence: TGTGCCAGCAGTTTACAAGATTGGTATGAAGGCTACACCTTC. Encoded protein: CASSLQDWYEGYTF.